These 5 T cell receptor beta chains were sequenced from one sample in a study of regulatory and conventional T cells in RAG deficiency. Sequenced by immunoSEQ multiplex PCR; TCRdb stores in-frame clones only, minus some. Of about 30,000 clones detected, approximately 90% appear once; the ten largest clones hold around 0.79%. Blood CD4+ CD25-high CD127-low regulatory T cells supplied the genomic DNA template. These data also featured in a second study, about regulatory T cells. This second study says: The primer mix had 52 TRBV and 13 TRBJ primers.

The sequenced material came from Tregs sorted from blood. These receptors all stem from a human donor in good health.

The chain couples TRBV11-2 to TRBJ2-7; D perhaps matches TRBD1 (5 bases). With 1 base removed from V and 4 bases from J, the gap between germline ends came to 5 bases. Germline-derived CDR1 and CDR2 are SGHAT and FQNNGV. CDR3 length: 12 residues. For the CDR3, the DNA is TGTGCCAGCAGCTTAGCAGGGTACGAGCAGTACTTC. It translates to CASSLAGYEQYF. Full variable domain (missing parts from reference TRBV11-2 and TRBJ2-7): EAGVAQSPRYKIIEKRQSVAFWCNPISGHATLYWYQQILGQGPKLLIQFQNNGVVDDSQLPKDRFSAERLKGVDSTLKIQPAKLEDSAVYLCASSLAGYEQYFGPGTRLTVT.

The V call is TRBV15, the J call TRBJ2-3; no definite D call. The CDR3 totals 11 residues. The V gene lost 1 base and the J gene lost 13 bases, with 9 bases spanning the gap. Germline CDR1 LNHNV, CDR2 YYDKDF (reference sequence). CDR3 in amino acids: CATSRGDKKYF. DNA for the CDR3: TGTGCCACCAGCAGAGGAGACAAGAAGTATTTT.

CDR3 region: CAWRFVGRTIYF. The CDR3 coding sequence is TGTGCCTGGAGGTTTGTTGGCCGCACCATATATTTT. The chain uses TRBV30 and TRBJ1-3, with D unresolved. V was trimmed by 3 bases and J by 9 bases, leaving 12 bases between them. Germline CDR1 GTSNPN, CDR2 SVGIG (reference sequence). The CDR3 totals 12 residues. Full variable domain (rest looked up from reference TRBV30 and TRBJ1-3): SQTIHQWPATLVQPVGSPLSLECTVEGTSNPNLYWYRQAAGRGLQLLFYSVGIGQISSEVPQNLSASRPQDRQFILSSKKLLLSDSGFYLCAWRFVGRTIYFGEGSWLTVV.

The V and J genes are TRBV6-6 and TRBJ1-2, with 10 bases matching TRBD1. The CDR3 extends over 14 amino acids. Germline V gene data show CDR1 as MNHNY and CDR2 as SVGAGI (reference sequence). Unmatched junction bases numbered 4, after V lost 5 bases and J lost 4 bases. CDR3 amino acids: CASSLGQGIYGYTF. CDR3 DNA: TGTGCCAGCAGTCTGGGACAGGGGATCTATGGCTACACCTTC.

This clone came up once. The chain links TRBV14 to TRBJ1-2; TRBD1 is a possible D gene (5 bases). The CDR3 extends over 13 amino acids. From germline, CDR1 is SGHDN and CDR2 FVKESK. V dropped 5 bases and J dropped 4 bases, with 11 bases sitting between them. CDR3 sequence reads: CASSWGSGYGYTF. The CDR3 DNA follows: TGTGCCAGCAGCTGGGGCTCGGGCTATGGCTACACCTTC.